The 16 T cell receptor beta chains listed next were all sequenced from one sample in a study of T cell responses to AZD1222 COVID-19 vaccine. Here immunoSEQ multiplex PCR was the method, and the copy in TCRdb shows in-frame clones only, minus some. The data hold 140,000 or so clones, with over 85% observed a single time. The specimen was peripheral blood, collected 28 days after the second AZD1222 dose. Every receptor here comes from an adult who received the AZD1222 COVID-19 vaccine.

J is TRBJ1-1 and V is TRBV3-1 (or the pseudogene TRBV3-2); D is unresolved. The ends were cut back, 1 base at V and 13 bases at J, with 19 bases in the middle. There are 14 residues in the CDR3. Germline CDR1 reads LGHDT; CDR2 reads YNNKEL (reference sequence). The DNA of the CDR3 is TGTGCCAGCAGCCAAGTAGGATTTCAGGAGATGGTTTTCTTT. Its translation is CASSQVGFQEMVFF.

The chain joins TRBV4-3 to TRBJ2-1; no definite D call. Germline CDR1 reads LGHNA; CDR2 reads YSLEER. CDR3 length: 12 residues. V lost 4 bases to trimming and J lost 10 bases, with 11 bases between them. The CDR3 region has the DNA TGCGCCAGCAGCCTACATCTTGGCGAGCAGTTCTTC. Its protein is CASSLHLGEQFF.

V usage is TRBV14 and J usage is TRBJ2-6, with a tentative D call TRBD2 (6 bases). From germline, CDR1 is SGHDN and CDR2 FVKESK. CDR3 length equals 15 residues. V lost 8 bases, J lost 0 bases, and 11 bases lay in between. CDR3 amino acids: CASRAGHSGANVLTF. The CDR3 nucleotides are TGTGCCAGCCGGGCGGGGCACTCTGGGGCCAACGTCCTGACTTTC. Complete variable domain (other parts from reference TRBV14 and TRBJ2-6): EAGVTQFPSHSVIEKGQTVTLRCDPISGHDNLYWYRRVMGKEIKFLLHFVKESKQDESGMPNNRFLAERTGGTYSTLKVQPAELEDSGVYFCASRAGHSGANVLTFGAGSRLTVL.

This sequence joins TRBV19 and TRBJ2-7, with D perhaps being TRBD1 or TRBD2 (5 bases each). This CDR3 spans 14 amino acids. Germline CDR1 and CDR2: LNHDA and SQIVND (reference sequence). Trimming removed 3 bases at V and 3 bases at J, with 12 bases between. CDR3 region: CASSMGTGIYEQYF. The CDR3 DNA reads TGTGCCAGTAGTATGGGGACGGGTATCTACGAGCAGTACTTC.

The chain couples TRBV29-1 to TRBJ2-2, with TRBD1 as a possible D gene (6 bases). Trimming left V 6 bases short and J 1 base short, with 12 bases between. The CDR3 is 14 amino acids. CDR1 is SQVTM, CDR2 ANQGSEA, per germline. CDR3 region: CSVLTGKNTGELFF. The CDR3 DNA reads TGCAGCGTGCTGACAGGAAAGAACACCGGGGAGCTGTTTTTT.

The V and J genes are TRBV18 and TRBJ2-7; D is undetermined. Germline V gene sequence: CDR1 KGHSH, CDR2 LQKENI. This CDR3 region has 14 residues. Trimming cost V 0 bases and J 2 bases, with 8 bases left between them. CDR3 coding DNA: TGTGCCAGCTCACCACCGGCGCAGACCTACGAGCAGTACTTC. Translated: CASSPPAQTYEQYF.

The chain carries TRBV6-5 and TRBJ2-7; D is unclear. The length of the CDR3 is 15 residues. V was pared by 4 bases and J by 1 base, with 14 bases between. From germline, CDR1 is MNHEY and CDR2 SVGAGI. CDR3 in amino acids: CASSSSGLSSYEQYF. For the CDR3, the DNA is TGTGCCAGCAGTTCCTCGGGTCTCTCTTCCTACGAGCAGTACTTC.

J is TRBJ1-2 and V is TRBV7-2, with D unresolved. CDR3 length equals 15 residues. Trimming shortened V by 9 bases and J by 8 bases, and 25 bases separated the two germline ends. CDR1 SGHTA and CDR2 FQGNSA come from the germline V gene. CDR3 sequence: CASHRTELEQRGYTF. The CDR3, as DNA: TGTGCCAGTCATAGGACCGAATTGGAACAGCGGGGCTACACCTTC.

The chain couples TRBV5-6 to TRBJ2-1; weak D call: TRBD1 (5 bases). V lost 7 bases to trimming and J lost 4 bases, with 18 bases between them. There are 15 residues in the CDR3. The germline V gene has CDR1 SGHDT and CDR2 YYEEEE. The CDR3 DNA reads TGTGCCAGCCTTCGTTGGACATCTTATTACAATGAGCAGTTCTTC. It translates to CASLRWTSYYNEQFF.

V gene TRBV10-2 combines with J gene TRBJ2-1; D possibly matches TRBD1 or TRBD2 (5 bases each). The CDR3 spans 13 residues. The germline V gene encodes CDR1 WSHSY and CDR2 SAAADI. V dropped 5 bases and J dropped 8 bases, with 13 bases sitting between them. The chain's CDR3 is CASSMVGRYEQFF. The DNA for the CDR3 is TGCGCCAGCAGTATGGTGGGACGTTATGAGCAGTTCTTC.

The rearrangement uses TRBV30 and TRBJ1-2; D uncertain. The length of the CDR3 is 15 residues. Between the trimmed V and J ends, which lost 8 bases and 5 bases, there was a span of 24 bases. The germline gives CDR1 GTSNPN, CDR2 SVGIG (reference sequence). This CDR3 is CAAMYRGSDLYGYTF. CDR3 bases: TGTGCCGCCATGTACCGGGGTTCCGACTTATATGGCTACACCTTC.

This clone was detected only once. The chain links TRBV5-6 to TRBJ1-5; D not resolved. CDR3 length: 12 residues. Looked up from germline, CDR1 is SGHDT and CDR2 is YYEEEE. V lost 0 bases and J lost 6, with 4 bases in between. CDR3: CASSLVGQPQHF. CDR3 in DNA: TGTGCCAGCAGCTTGGTGGGTCAGCCCCAGCATTTT.

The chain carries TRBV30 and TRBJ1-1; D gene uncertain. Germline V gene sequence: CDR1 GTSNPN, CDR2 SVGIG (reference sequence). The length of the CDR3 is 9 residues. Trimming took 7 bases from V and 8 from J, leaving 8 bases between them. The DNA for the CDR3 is TGTGCCTTACTGCCCGAAGCTTTCTTT. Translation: CALLPEAFF.

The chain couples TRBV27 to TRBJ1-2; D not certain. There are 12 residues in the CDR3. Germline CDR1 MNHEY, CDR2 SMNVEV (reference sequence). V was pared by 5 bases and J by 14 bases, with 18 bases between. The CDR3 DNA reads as TGTGCCAGCAGTCCTCCGGCCATGAAGTTAACCTTC. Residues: CASSPPAMKLTF.

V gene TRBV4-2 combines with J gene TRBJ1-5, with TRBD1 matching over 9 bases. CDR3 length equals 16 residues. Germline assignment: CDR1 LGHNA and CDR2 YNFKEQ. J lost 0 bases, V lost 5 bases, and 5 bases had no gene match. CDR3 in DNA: TGTGCCAGCAGCAAAGGACAGGGGCATAGCAATCAGCCCCAGCATTTT. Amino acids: CASSKGQGHSNQPQHF.

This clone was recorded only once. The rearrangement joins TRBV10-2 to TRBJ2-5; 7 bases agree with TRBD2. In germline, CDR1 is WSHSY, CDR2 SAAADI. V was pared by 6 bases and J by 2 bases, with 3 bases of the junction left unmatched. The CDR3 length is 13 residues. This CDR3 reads CASSGTIQETQYF. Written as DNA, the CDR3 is TGCGCCAGCAGCGGGACTATACAAGAGACCCAGTACTTC.